This T cell receptor beta chain was obtained from a study of regulatory T cells in long-lasting Graves disease. Points from the study as a whole: Clonotypes that were public and shared totalled approximately 3,000 in persistent patients versus over 800 in new patients. Persistent Graves' cases showed lower TCR diversity than newly diagnosed cases.

The TCR beta library used iRepertoire HTBI primers with Arm-PCR amplification of CDR3. In the authors' workflow: Gene usage covered approximately 60 TRBV and more than twelve TRBJ segments. Via MiXCR, TCRdb re-called the multiplex PCR reads, giving one row per CDR3 protein. The V and J calls follow TCRdb's processing rather than the paper's. The sample has 300,000 to 400,000 distinct CDR3 sequences, around 15% seen once; the top ten hold just under 30%. The time point was: newly diagnosed GD, antithyroid drugs for less than 3 months. After RNA was extracted from PBMCs, the TCR library was made from it. Trimming removed 6 bases from V and 5 bases from J; junction bases left unmatched: 3. The CDR3 has 13 residues. From germline, CDR1 is ENHRY and CDR2 SYGVKD. A note on this clonotype: The antigen is undetermined.

These data were likewise used in another study, on T cells in Graves' hyperthyroidism and ophthalmopathy. That work adds: Graves' hyperthyroidism without ophthalmopathy progression within 18 months was termed stable.

This material consisted of peripheral blood mononuclear cells (PBMCs), taken at new diagnosis, from a patient treated with antithyroid drugs. This chain links TRBV10-3 with TRBJ1-5, with TRBD1 identical over 8 bases. The source is a middle-aged man with Graves disease. The CDR3 DNA reads TGTGCCATCAGGAAGGACAGGGATCAGCCCCAGCATTTT. Encoded protein: CAIRKDRDQPQHF.